Listed below are T cell receptor beta chains from one sample, sequenced in a study of blood T cell repertoires in COVID-19. Sequenced by immunoSEQ multiplex PCR; TCRdb stores in-frame clones only, minus some. This table has around 42,000 clones, about 82% appearing once. Sequences were obtained from peripheral blood. Every receptor here comes from a man in his 70s with acute or convalescent COVID-19. The CDR3 runs from the conserved cysteine through the conserved F or W. The D gene is left open where the match is weak. The size of a clone is reported for some rows only, either as once, few or many, or as a class for expanded clones.

NA	TRBV18	TRBJ1-3	NA	CASSPGIFSGNTIYF	TGTGCCAGCTCCCCTGGCATCTTCTCTGGAAACACCATATATTTT
NA	TRBV6-5	TRBJ1-1	TRBD1	CASRQHRDRVPEAFF	TGTGCCAGCAGACAACACCGGGACAGGGTCCCTGAAGCTTTCTTT
NA	TRBV5-6	TRBJ1-5	NA	CASSSGVSNQPQHF	TGTGCCAGCAGCTCAGGGGTTAGCAATCAGCCCCAGCATTTT
NA	TRBV4-1	TRBJ1-1	NA	CASSLAGGDTEAFF	TGCGCCAGCAGCCTAGCAGGAGGGGACACTGAAGCTTTCTTT
NA	TRBV30	TRBJ1-3	NA	CAWTGESSGNTIYF	TGTGCCTGGACCGGAGAGAGCTCTGGAAACACCATATATTTT
few	TRBV25-1	TRBJ2-2	TRBD1	CASRRQGNTGELFF	TGTGCCAGCAGAAGACAGGGGAACACCGGGGAGCTGTTTTTT
NA	TRBV28	TRBJ1-5	NA	CASSSDIHSNQPQHF	TGTGCCAGCAGTTCGGACATCCATAGCAATCAGCCCCAGCATTTT
once	TRBV19	TRBJ1-3	NA	CASSPMESSGNTIYF	TGTGCCAGTAGTCCTATGGAGTCCTCTGGAAACACCATATATTTT
NA	TRBV14	TRBJ1-4	NA	CASSQDHATNEKLFF	TGTGCCAGCAGCCAAGACCATGCAACTAATGAAAAACTGTTTTTT
NA	TRBV19	TRBJ2-5	TRBD2	CASSMLAGVETQYF	TGTGCCAGTAGTATGCTAGCGGGAGTGGAGACCCAGTACTTC
NA	TRBV28	TRBJ1-5	NA	CASSPTRVNSNQPQHF	TGTGCCAGCAGTCCCACGAGGGTAAATAGCAATCAGCCCCAGCATTTT
once	TRBV7-2	TRBJ1-2	NA	CASSLEQFYGYTF	TGTGCCAGCAGCTTAGAACAGTTCTATGGCTACACCTTC
NA	TRBV10-1	TRBJ1-1	NA	CASSESGGTEAFF	TGCGCCAGCAGTGAGTCGGGGGGCACTGAAGCTTTCTTT
NA	TRBV5-1	TRBJ2-7	NA	CASSLLGGADEQYF	TGCGCCAGCAGCTTATTGGGGGGGGCGGACGAGCAGTACTTC
NA	TRBV6-5	TRBJ1-2	TRBD1	CASSIDRGFYGYTF	TGTGCCAGCAGTATTGACAGGGGGTTCTATGGCTACACCTTC
NA	TRBV7-6	TRBJ2-7	NA	CASSFNAGINYEQYF	TGTGCCAGCAGTTTCAACGCCGGGATAAACTACGAGCAGTACTTC
NA	TRBV6-4	TRBJ1-6	TRBD1	CASSETGTVSSYNSPLHF	TGTGCCAGCAGTGAGACCGGGACAGTGAGCTCCTATAATTCACCCCTCCACTTT
NA	TRBV28	TRBJ1-5	NA	CASSLTGMEQPQHF	TGTGCCAGCAGCCTAACAGGGATGGAGCAGCCCCAGCATTTT
few	TRBV13	TRBJ2-7	TRBD2	CASSFRTSGRGSYEQYF	TGTGCCAGCAGCTTCCGGACTAGCGGGAGAGGATCCTACGAGCAGTACTTC
NA	TRBV6-6	TRBJ1-2	TRBD1	CASSYTSGTGYGYTF	TGTGCCAGCAGTTACACCTCCGGGACAGGGTATGGCTACACCTTC
once	TRBV25-1	TRBJ1-4	TRBD1	CATTGDSLRGSEKLFF	TGTGCCACCACCGGGGACAGCCTCCGAGGGAGTGAAAAACTGTTTTTT
once	TRBV29-1	TRBJ1-4	NA	CSARQNEKLFF	TGCAGCGCGCGACAGAATGAAAAACTGTTTTTT
NA	TRBV5-5	TRBJ1-1	NA	CASSLDWGEDTEAFF	TGTGCCAGCAGCTTGGATTGGGGAGAGGACACTGAAGCTTTCTTT
NA	TRBV5-4	TRBJ2-7	TRBD2	CASSLGGRESSYEQYF	TGTGCCAGCAGCTTAGGAGGGAGGGAAAGCTCCTACGAGCAGTACTTC
few	TRBV6-4	TRBJ1-1	NA	CASRRTALTEAFF	TGTGCCAGCAGGAGGACAGCGCTCACTGAAGCTTTCTTT
once	TRBV2	TRBJ2-7	TRBD1	CASSEARDRAYEQYF	TGTGCCAGCAGTGAAGCTAGGGACAGAGCCTACGAGCAGTACTTC
NA	TRBV10-1	TRBJ2-1	TRBD2	CASSANSGTYNEQFF	TGCGCCAGCAGTGCGAATAGCGGGACCTACAATGAGCAGTTCTTC
NA	TRBV7-8	TRBJ2-2	TRBD2	CASSTPGTSGNTGELFF	TGTGCCAGCAGCACCCCCGGGACTAGCGGGAACACCGGGGAGCTGTTTTTT
NA	TRBV5-4	TRBJ2-1	NA	CASSLFGGISSYNEQFF	TGTGCCAGCAGTTTGTTCGGCGGGATTTCCTCCTACAATGAGCAGTTCTTC
NA	TRBV6-5	TRBJ1-5	NA	CASMAAGPQHF	TGTGCCAGCATGGCGGCCGGGCCCCAGCATTTT
NA	TRBV2	TRBJ2-3	TRBD1	CASSRGTGAVTDTQYF	TGTGCCAGCAGCCGGGGGACAGGTGCGGTCACCGATACGCAGTATTTT
NA	TRBV6-6	TRBJ1-4	NA	CASLNEKLFF	TGTGCCAGCTTAAATGAAAAACTGTTTTTT
NA	TRBV2	TRBJ2-3	NA	CASSEGLGTDTQYF	TGTGCCAGCAGTGAGGGACTGGGCACAGATACGCAGTATTTT
NA	TRBV4-1	TRBJ1-1	NA	CASSQFGEGRNTEAFF	TGCGCCAGCAGCCAGTTTGGGGAGGGCCGGAACACTGAAGCTTTCTTT
NA	TRBV15	TRBJ2-5	NA	CATSVGLFQETQYF	TGTGCCACCAGCGTAGGACTATTTCAAGAGACCCAGTACTTC
NA	TRBV6-5	TRBJ2-1	NA	CASSYSWLEAEQFF	TGTGCCAGCAGTTACTCGTGGCTGGAGGCTGAGCAGTTCTTC
NA	TRBV5-1	TRBJ2-1	TRBD2	CASSVSGRRNNEQFF	TGCGCCAGCAGCGTTAGCGGGAGACGAAACAATGAGCAGTTCTTC
once	TRBV27	TRBJ1-2	NA	CASKRTLQYYGYTF	TGTGCCAGCAAGCGCACTCTGCAGTACTATGGCTACACCTTC
many	TRBV5-4	TRBJ2-1	NA	CASSSGHPGNEQFF	TGTGCCAGCAGCTCGGGACACCCGGGGAATGAGCAGTTCTTC
once	TRBV24-1	TRBJ2-4	TRBD1	CATSDLRDRTTLAKNIQYF	TGTGCCACCAGTGATCTCCGGGACAGAACTACACTAGCCAAAAACATTCAGTACTTC
NA	TRBV10-2	TRBJ2-5	TRBD2	CASRAGASGNQETQYF	TGCGCCAGCAGGGCCGGGGCTAGCGGTAACCAAGAGACCCAGTACTTC
NA	TRBV11-3	TRBJ1-1	NA	CASSPHQNTEAFF	TGTGCCAGCAGCCCCCATCAGAACACTGAAGCTTTCTTT
NA	TRBV2	TRBJ1-4	TRBD1	CASSLMGQINEKLFF	TGTGCCAGCAGCCTGATGGGACAGATAAATGAAAAACTGTTTTTT
NA	TRBV10-1	TRBJ1-6	TRBD1	CASNSGTGVLNSYNSPLHF	TGCGCCAGCAATTCCGGGACAGGGGTCCTTAACTCCTATAATTCACCCCTCCACTTT
once	TRBV9	TRBJ2-2	NA	CASSPTNTGELFF	TGTGCCAGCAGCCCTACGAACACCGGGGAGCTGTTTTTT
NA	TRBV28	TRBJ1-2	TRBD1	CASSLPGTDYGYTF	TGTGCCAGCAGTTTGCCTGGGACAGACTATGGCTACACCTTC
NA	TRBV18	TRBJ2-1	NA	CASSPPGHARNEQFF	TGTGCCAGCTCCCCCCCTGGTCACGCCCGGAATGAGCAGTTCTTC
NA	TRBV5-4	TRBJ2-6	TRBD1	CASSMGTGAGANVLTF	TGTGCCAGCAGCATGGGAACAGGGGCTGGGGCCAACGTCCTGACTTTC
once	TRBV18	TRBJ2-5	TRBD1	CASSAGQVETQYF	TGTGCCAGCTCAGCCGGACAGGTCGAGACCCAGTACTTC
NA	TRBV6-5	TRBJ1-5	TRBD1	CASRGDRGHNQPQHF	TGTGCCAGCAGGGGGGACAGGGGGCACAATCAGCCCCAGCATTTT
NA	TRBV30	TRBJ1-2	NA	CAWSGGGGYTF	TGTGCCTGGAGTGGAGGGGGTGGCTACACCTTC
once	TRBV5-5	TRBJ2-6	NA	CASRREVTGANVLTF	TGTGCCAGCAGGCGAGAGGTTACTGGGGCCAACGTCCTGACTTTC
few	TRBV3-1/TRBV3-2	TRBJ2-7	TRBD1	CASSQDRGHYEQYF	TGTGCCAGCAGCCAAGATAGGGGGCACTACGAGCAGTACTTC
NA	TRBV5-4	TRBJ1-6	NA	CASSPGVNSPLHF	TGTGCCAGCAGTCCAGGGGTTAATTCACCCCTCCACTTT
NA	TRBV6-1	TRBJ1-2	NA	CASSEAPDGYTF	TGTGCCAGCAGTGAAGCGCCGGATGGCTACACCTTC